This paragraph reports one T cell receptor (beta chain). How the authors handled the data: From reference gene primer amplification, estimates of nucleated cell counts were derived. Assay used: immunoSEQ multiplex PCR; TCRdb lists only in-frame clones, some missing. V, J and clone size derive from that table, while D and trimming were established from the DNA sequence. The data hold approximately 82,000 clones, with approximately 92% observed a single time. V gave up 4 bases and J gave up 4 bases; unmatched junction bases: 7. The germline V gene has CDR1 LGHNA and CDR2 YSLEER. The CDR3 covers 15 residues. These data are taken from a study of blood T cell repertoires in COVID-19. On the study more broadly: Sites across the United States, Italy and Spain contributed samples from acute and convalescent COVID-19.

The sequence was obtained from a woman aged 55-69 years with active COVID-19. Source material: peripheral blood. The J gene is TRBJ2-1, the V gene TRBV4-3, with TRBD2 matching over 7 bases. CDR3 sequence (DNA): TGCGCCAGCAGCCTTGCTAGCGGATTGTACAATGAGCAGTTCTTC. Encoded protein: CASSLASGLYNEQFF.